The rows below give T cell receptor beta chains drawn from one sample of a study of vaccination effects on CD4 cells after COVID-19. No antigen is known for these receptors. Sequencing was performed with immunoSEQ multiplex PCR; in TCRdb, only in-frame clones are kept and a portion is missing. The sample lists fewer than 60,000 clones, 78% occurring once. The sequencing used CD4+ T cells from PBMCs cultured without peptide, collected after COVID-19 vaccination. The receptors come from a human donor who received a COVID-19 vaccine. Both conserved end residues are part of each CDR3. The D gene is left open where the match is weak. Some rows mark clone size as missing; the rest say once, few, many or name a class of expanded clone.

D	length	size	V	J	DNA	CDR3
.	12	few	TRBV15	TRBJ1-2	TGTGCCACCAGCATAGACACCTATGGCTACACCTTC	CATSIDTYGYTF
TRBD1	16	.	TRBV5-1	TRBJ1-1	TGCGCCAGCAGCCCGACAGGGGGCGGTCGGGCCACTGAAGCTTTCTTT	CASSPTGGGRATEAFF
.	11	.	TRBV28	TRBJ1-6	TGTGCCAGCAGTTTACCCGGACCCCTCCACTTT	CASSLPGPLHF
.	13	.	TRBV24-1	TRBJ1-1	TGTGCCACCAGTGTCCAGTACGGGGCTGAAGCTTTCTTT	CATSVQYGAEAFF
.	15	.	TRBV6-5	TRBJ2-6	TGTGCCAGCATACTTGGGGGGGCAGGGGCCAACGTCCTGACTTTC	CASILGGAGANVLTF
.	11	.	TRBV20-1	TRBJ2-1	TGCAGTGCTAGTAAGAAAGGTGAGCAGTTCTTC	CSASKKGEQFF
TRBD1	17	.	TRBV18	TRBJ1-4	TGTGCCAGCTCACCACAACAGGCTGGACAGGGCGATGAAAAACTGTTTTTT	CASSPQQAGQGDEKLFF
.	13	.	TRBV5-4	TRBJ2-2	TGTGCCAGCAGCTTTGGGCCCACCGGGGAGCTGTTTTTT	CASSFGPTGELFF
.	14	.	TRBV2	TRBJ1-4	TGTGCCAGCAGTGTTAGGCTGATCAATGAAAAACTGTTTTTT	CASSVRLINEKLFF
.	12	.	TRBV29-1	TRBJ2-5	TGCAGCGTTGGCGGCCGGGCACGGACCCAGTACTTC	CSVGGRARTQYF
TRBD1	14	few	TRBV29-1	TRBJ1-2	TGCAGCGCCCGGACAGGGGGAGGCTCTTATGGCTACACCTTC	CSARTGGGSYGYTF
.	13	.	TRBV13	TRBJ2-1	TGTGCCAGCAGCCGGGGACACCTCAATGAGCAGTTCTTC	CASSRGHLNEQFF
TRBD1	12	once	TRBV30	TRBJ2-7	TGTGCCTGGACAAGGGACAGGGGCGAGCAGTACTTC	CAWTRDRGEQYF
.	12	.	TRBV30	TRBJ2-4	TGTGCCTGGAGACACGACGCCAACATTCAGTACTTC	CAWRHDANIQYF
.	17	.	TRBV15	TRBJ1-1	TGTGCCACCAGCAGAGATTATATGGGGGGAAGGAAAACTGAAGCTTTCTTT	CATSRDYMGGRKTEAFF
TRBD2	17	.	TRBV5-1	TRBJ2-1	TGCGCCAGCAGCCCTCGGACTAGCGGGGGATTTTCCCATGAGCAGTTCTTC	CASSPRTSGGFSHEQFF
TRBD2	16	.	TRBV12-5	TRBJ2-1	TGTGCTAGTGGTTTGGTAGTGGCGGGGGGGCCCGGTGAGCAGTTCTTC	CASGLVVAGGPGEQFF
TRBD1	14	.	TRBV9	TRBJ1-1	TGTGCCAGCAGCGTAGCGACAGGGGGGACTGAAGCTTTCTTT	CASSVATGGTEAFF
.	16	.	TRBV18	TRBJ2-3	TGTGCCAGCTCACCCCCCGCTAGTTTGAGCACAGATACGCAGTATTTT	CASSPPASLSTDTQYF
.	16	.	TRBV5-4	TRBJ2-2	TGTGCCAGCAGCTTGATCTCTAGCCGGGCGCGCGGGGAGCTGTTTTTT	CASSLISSRARGELFF
TRBD1	15	.	TRBV9	TRBJ2-5	TGTGCCAGCAGCGTATCCCCGGGACAGGAGGGGACCCAGTACTTC	CASSVSPGQEGTQYF
.	12	.	TRBV20-1	TRBJ2-3	TGCAGTGCTAGTGGACGGACCTATACGCAGTATTTT	CSASGRTYTQYF
.	13	.	TRBV25-1	TRBJ2-3	TGTGCCAGCAGCCAGTTAGGCACAGATACGCAGTATTTT	CASSQLGTDTQYF
.	14	.	TRBV19	TRBJ1-4	TGTGCCAGTAAGTGTAGAGCGGGGGGTGAAAAACTGTTTTTT	CASKCRAGGEKLFF
.	19	few	TRBV4-1	TRBJ2-7	TGCGCCAGCAGCCAAGAATATTCCGGGGGAGCCCTTCTATTGAACGAGCAGTACTTC	CASSQEYSGGALLLNEQYF
.	14	.	TRBV7-2	TRBJ1-3	TGTGCCAGCAGCCCCGGCGAGGGTTTAAACACCATATATTTT	CASSPGEGLNTIYF
.	16	.	TRBV9	TRBJ2-5	TGTGCCAGCAGTTCCTTTTCTGGGGGTGGGAAAGAGACCCAGTACTTC	CASSSFSGGGKETQYF
.	15	few	TRBV15	TRBJ2-5	TGTGCCACCAGCAGAGATGGAGCAGTCTGGGAGACCCAGTACTTC	CATSRDGAVWETQYF
.	12	.	TRBV28	TRBJ1-2	TGTGCCAGCAGTTTACAGAGAGATGGCTACACCTTC	CASSLQRDGYTF
TRBD1	13	.	TRBV3-1/TRBV3-2	TRBJ1-5	TGTGCCAGCAGCCGGGACAGTTATCAGCCCCAGCATTTT	CASSRDSYQPQHF
.	12	.	TRBV24-1	TRBJ1-2	TGTGCCACCAGTGATAGAGCGTATGGCTACACCTTC	CATSDRAYGYTF
TRBD1	12	.	TRBV5-1	TRBJ2-7	TGCGCCAGCAGGGACAGGGGGCTCAAGCAGTACTTC	CASRDRGLKQYF
.	16	.	TRBV4-3	TRBJ2-7	TGCGCCAGCAGCCAAGAGGGGGCAGGGGTCCTTGCAGAGCAGTACTTC	CASSQEGAGVLAEQYF
TRBD2	15	.	TRBV7-7	TRBJ2-1	TGTGCTAGCAGCTTAGCACTAGCGGGATCGGGCGAGCAGTTCTTC	CASSLALAGSGEQFF
.	15	.	TRBV9	TRBJ1-3	TGTGCCAGCAGCGAATACGGTTTTTCTGGAAACACCATATATTTT	CASSEYGFSGNTIYF
TRBD1	14	once	TRBV5-1	TRBJ1-5	TGCGCCAGCAGCTGGGGGACAGGAGATCAGCCCCAGCATTTT	CASSWGTGDQPQHF
.	13	.	TRBV28	TRBJ2-5	TGTGCCAGCAGTTTAGAAAGGAGGGAGACCCAGTACTTC	CASSLERRETQYF
.	15	.	TRBV7-8	TRBJ1-1	TGTGCCAGCAGCCTGACGGGGGGTCTAAACACTGAAGCTTTCTTT	CASSLTGGLNTEAFF
.	13	.	TRBV2	TRBJ1-1	TGTGCCAGCAGTTTATTCAGGGGAGAAGGTGCTTTCTTT	CASSLFRGEGAFF
.	15	.	TRBV5-1	TRBJ2-2	TGCGCCAGCAGCTCGAGGACCTTGAACACCGGGGAGCTGTTTTTT	CASSSRTLNTGELFF
.	16	.	TRBV24-1	TRBJ2-5	TGTGCCACCAGTGATCTAATTCTAGAGCTGGGGGAGACCCAGTACTTC	CATSDLILELGETQYF
.	14	few	TRBV18	TRBJ1-5	TGTGCCAGCTCACAGGGGCTTGGCAATCAGCCCCAGCATTTT	CASSQGLGNQPQHF
.	15	.	TRBV7-3	TRBJ2-7	TGTGCCAGCAGCCCCACACCTACCAGGGAATACGAGCAGTACTTC	CASSPTPTREYEQYF
.	12	.	TRBV30	TRBJ1-2	TGTGCCTGGAGTCAAAGTAACTATGGCTACACCTTC	CAWSQSNYGYTF
TRBD2	15	.	TRBV4-2	TRBJ2-7	TGTGCCAGCAGCCAAGAAGCGGGGAGCTCCTACGAGCAGTACTTC	CASSQEAGSSYEQYF